What follows are 13 T cell receptor beta chains derived from one specimen sequenced in a study of identical twins. TCRdb ran MiXCR on the 5' RACE reads and lists one entry per CDR3 protein. The data contain 500,000 or so distinct CDR3 sequences, 13% to 15% of them singletons. The data also belong to a second study, concerning yellow fever vaccine responses in identical twins.

Material: CD4+ T cells sorted from blood. The source of these receptors is a woman under 30 in good health.

The sample holds a few counts of this clonotype. The rearrangement joins TRBV20-1 to TRBJ2-7, with D possibly being TRBD1 (5 bases). There are 14 residues in the CDR3. The germline gives CDR1 DFQATT, CDR2 SNEGSKA (reference sequence). V was pared by 5 bases and J by 2 bases, with 16 bases between. The CDR3 DNA sequence: TGCAGTGCTGTCAAACAGGCTCCCCCCTACGAGCAGTACTTC. This codes for CSAVKQAPPYEQYF.

This clonotype was counted a few times. The J gene is TRBJ2-7, the V gene TRBV15; TRBD1 might be the D (6 bases). The CDR3 totals 15 residues. The germline gives CDR1 LNHNV, CDR2 YYDKDF (reference sequence). The V end lost 1 base, the J end lost 2 bases, and 12 bases lay between the germline ends. DNA of the CDR3: TGTGCCACCAGCAGAGCCTGGGACATCACCTACGAGCAGTACTTC. Translating it yields CATSRAWDITYEQYF. The full variable domain, with the rest looked up from reference TRBV15 and TRBJ2-7, is DAMVIQNPRYQVTQFGKPVTLSCSQTLNHNVMYWYQQKSSQAPKLLFHYYDKDFNNEADTPDNFQSRRPNTSFCFLDIRSPGLGDTAMYLCATSRAWDITYEQYFGPGTRLTVT.

There are a few counts of this clonotype. This sequence joins TRBV5-1 and TRBJ2-3, with TRBD1 identical over 11 bases. Trimming at V came to 8 bases and at J to 3 bases, leaving 8 bases not matched to a gene. The CDR3 totals 15 residues. CDR1 and CDR2 from the germline V gene are SGHRS and YFSETQ. CDR3 residues: CASFADRGQTDTQYF. CDR3 in DNA: TGCGCCAGTTTTGCGGACAGGGGGCAAACAGATACGCAGTATTTT.

The V call is TRBV4-3, the J call TRBJ2-1, with a tentative D call TRBD2 (6 bases). Germline lookup yields CDR1 LGHNA and CDR2 YSLEER. The V end was cut by 4 bases, the J end by 2 bases, with 12 bases between. This CDR3 is built from 15 residues. For the CDR3, the DNA is TGCGCCAGCAGCCCTGAGCGGGTTACCTACAATGAGCAGTTCTTC. Translated: CASSPERVTYNEQFF.

This clonotype was observed at least ten times. The gene calls are TRBV5-1 and TRBJ1-2; D gene unclear. The CDR3 sequence is 13 residues long. With 0 bases removed from V and 5 bases from J, the gap between germline ends came to 8 bases. Germline CDR1 SGHRS, CDR2 YFSETQ. The CDR3 loop is CASSLAASYGYTF. CDR3 DNA sequence: TGCGCCAGCAGCTTGGCGGCGAGTTATGGCTACACCTTC.

This clonotype was counted a few times. V usage is TRBV29-1 and J usage is TRBJ1-2; D is possibly TRBD1 (5 bases). This CDR3 comprises 11 residues. V lost 7 bases to trimming and J lost 4 bases, with 10 bases between them. CDR1 and CDR2 (germline): SQVTM, ANQGSEA. The chain's CDR3 is CSAGTAYGYTF. CDR3 coding DNA: TGCAGCGCCGGGACCGCCTATGGCTACACCTTC.

This clonotype was observed a handful of times. The rearrangement uses TRBV5-1 and TRBJ1-6; possibly TRBD1 for D (5 bases). Germline CDR1 is SGHRS and CDR2 is YFSETQ. This CDR3 is 18 amino acids long. The V and J ends lost 2 bases and 3 bases respectively, with 18 bases between them. The CDR3, as DNA: TGCGCCAGCAGCTTAATAGTCGGGACGGATGACTATAATTCACCCCTCCACTTT. Translating gives CASSLIVGTDDYNSPLHF.

This clonotype came up a few times. J is TRBJ1-6 and V is TRBV27, with 9 bases that match TRBD1. With V trimmed by 1 base and J by 0 bases, 13 bases remained unmatched. The CDR3 is made up of 21 amino acids. Germline values: CDR1 MNHEY, CDR2 SMNVEV (reference sequence). The CDR3 sequence is CASSLFALTTGGSSYNSPLHF. CDR3 nucleotides: TGTGCCAGCAGTTTATTTGCCCTCACCACAGGGGGCAGCTCCTATAATTCACCCCTCCACTTT.

This clonotype has just a few counts. A junction end diverges from the germline sequence, so it may reflect a read error. J is TRBJ2-1 and V is TRBV20-1, with TRBD1 matching 8 bases. The CDR3 is 15 amino acids. Germline V gene data show CDR1 as DFQATT and CDR2 as SNEGSKA (reference sequence). The CDR3 spells CSADDRGQSFNEQFF. CDR3 sequence (DNA): TGCAGTGCGGACGACAGGGGCCAATCCTTCAATGAGCAGTTCTTC.

The sample holds a few counts of this clonotype. This chain joins TRBV20-1 and TRBJ2-5; 9 bases match TRBD2. CDR3 size: 16 residues. Trimming removed 0 bases from V and 4 bases from J; junction bases left unmatched: 9. Germline V gives CDR1 DFQATT, CDR2 SNEGSKA (reference sequence). The DNA of the CDR3 is TGCAGTGCTAGAGACGCCGGGACTAGCTGGAGAGAGACCCAGTACTTC. Encoded protein: CSARDAGTSWRETQYF.

The rearrangement uses TRBV5-1 and TRBJ2-1; tentative D call: TRBD2 (7 bases). From germline, CDR1 is SGHRS and CDR2 YFSETQ. The V end lost 0 bases, the J end lost 5 bases, and 12 bases lay between the germline ends. This CDR3 is built from 15 residues. The CDR3 protein is CASSLAGGINNEQFF. CDR3 nucleotides: TGCGCCAGCAGCTTGGCGGGGGGCATTAACAATGAGCAGTTCTTC. Filled out from reference TRBV5-1 and TRBJ2-1, the complete variable domain reads KAGVTQTPRYLIKTRGQQVTLSCSPISGHRSVSWYQQTPGQGLQFLFEYFSETQRNKGNFPGRFSGRQFSNSRSEMNVSTLELGDSALYLCASSLAGGINNEQFFGPGTRLTVL.

The chain uses TRBV27 and TRBJ2-1; perhaps TRBD2 as D (5 bases). This CDR3 spans 15 amino acids. The germline V and J ends were trimmed by 2 bases and 10 bases, with 18 bases remaining between them. Germline values: CDR1 MNHEY, CDR2 SMNVEV (reference sequence). This chain's CDR3 is CASSLGGQGTIEQFF. As DNA, the CDR3 is TGTGCCAGCAGTTTAGGCGGGCAAGGTACAATCGAGCAGTTCTTC.

V and J are TRBV7-8 and TRBJ2-7, with D uncertain. This CDR3 region has 15 residues. Germline V gene data show CDR1 as SGHVS and CDR2 as FQNEAQ. Trimming took off 0 bases at V and 6 bases at J, with 15 bases between the two ends. DNA for the CDR3: TGTGCCAGCAGCTTAGCCGGGTATCCTGAGAGCGAGCAGTACTTC. Encoded protein: CASSLAGYPESEQYF.